This is a list of T cell receptor beta chains from one sample in a study of T cells in localized non-small cell lung cancer. Produced via immunoSEQ multiplex PCR; TCRdb's table is partial and in-frame only. The table has 50,000 to 60,000 clones, around 80% seen once. The material was PBMCs, obtained before any cancer treatment. The source of these receptors is a woman aged 35 to 75 with stage II lung adenocarcinoma. Both conserved end residues are part of each CDR3.

v_gene	j_gene	CDR3aa
TRBV28	TRBJ1-5	CASSFFGNQPQHF
TRBV15	TRBJ1-1	CATSRRDRALGTEAFF
TRBV19	TRBJ1-5	CASSSQRDQPQHF
TRBV6-4	TRBJ2-2	CASSEGDTGELFF
TRBV18	TRBJ1-3	CASSPTREDTIYF
TRBV5-8	TRBJ1-2	CASSYATAPLNYGYTF
TRBV15	TRBJ1-1	CATSDPGQGGDTEAFF
TRBV6-6	TRBJ2-5	CASSSPGQGDGTQYF
TRBV6-5	TRBJ2-7	CASSYSGGRGREQYF
TRBV2	TRBJ2-7	CASSEWDREYEQYF